This TCR beta chain is drawn from a study of Ad26.COV2.S vaccination and SARS-CoV-2 variants (dated by TCRdb to the early 2020s). Some background on the complete study: Donors in the vaccine arm were drawn from COV1001, a multicentre, randomized, double-blind, placebo-controlled phase I-IIa trial testing Ad26.COV2.S in healthy adults. Trial participants were randomized into five groups of five, in which low-dose or high-dose Ad26.COV2.S was given once or twice, or placebo was given on both occasions. TCRbeta repertoire sequencing was used to assess the specificity and breadth of SARS-CoV-2-reactive T cell receptors after Ad26.COV2.S vaccination. Ad26.COV2.S was given intramuscularly at 5x10^10 or 1x10^11 viral particles, as a single shot or as two shots 56 days apart. Investigators did not know the trial group allocation while performing experiments and assessing outcomes. A total of roughly 32 samples were included in the TCR-sequenced set, comprising roughly 20 Ad26.COV2.S vaccine recipients, 5 placebo recipients and 8 SARS-CoV-2 convalescent individuals.

In the paper's terms, the treatment or condition label means: some 19 received Ad26.COV2.S at low or high dose, single or two shots; about 5 received placebo; per-sample allocation not given. For vaccine and placebo recipients, the sequenced repertoires came from samples collected on day 63 after the first injection. Cohort 1b enrolled 20 to 30 adults aged 18-55 years at a single site in Boston, USA, between 29 July and 7 August 2020. Ad26.COV2.S consisted of a replication-incompetent adenovirus type 26 vector by which a prefusion-stabilized SARS-CoV-2 spike protein from the original Wuhan strain was expressed. The immunoSEQ Assay was used to sequence TCRbeta CDR3 regions. After extraction, genomic DNA underwent amplification by bias-controlled multiplex PCR, followed by high-throughput sequencing. The original pipeline was this. Collapsing and filtering of sequences were performed to quantify the absolute abundance of each unique TCRbeta CDR3 region. T cell fraction was estimated by normalizing TCRbeta template counts to usable DNA, with usable DNA measured through amplification of reference genes found in all nucleated cells. Repertoire TCRs were annotated as SARS-CoV-2-specific by exact matching of V gene, CDR3 amino acid sequence and J gene to a known reactive TCR set. The reference SARS-CoV-2 TCR set was derived from MIRA and filtered for enrichment in COVID-19-positive ImmuneCODE repertoires, a step that removed public or cross-reactive TCRs. Using the MIRA antigens, annotated TCRs were further analysed by specific ORF or by position within an ORF. Depth was the summed frequency of annotated unique rearrangements, while breadth was defined as annotated unique rearrangements over total unique productive rearrangements. Two-sided Wilcoxon rank-sum tests were used to compare TCR breadth between groups. TCRdb holds this immuneACCESS table with in-frame rearrangements only. Some clones are missing; in checked studies, unresolved V genes explain under half, and the rest has no known cause. That table gives V, J and clone size, and the DNA gave D and trimming. This sample comprises about 440,000 clones, around 90% of them detected only once. The ten largest clones take up less than 5.5% of the sample.

This clone is a singleton in its sample. Its binding antigen is unknown. No much larger clone exists at a distance of one base, and base qualities are not known. Broader findings and caveats from the paper: Comparing responses between vaccine doses or regimens was not something the study was powered to do. Substantial breadth of spike-specific CD8+ and CD4+ T cell responses was reported after vaccination. Higher spike-specific TCR breadth was observed in Ad26.COV2.S recipients than in placebo recipients (P = 0.0014). Comparable non-spike TCR breadth was observed between vaccine and placebo recipients, consistent with only spike being contained in the vaccine. According to the authors, total T cell responses may have been underestimated by the TCR breadth and depth analyses.

The TCR sequence derives from a person aged 18-65 years who received the Ad26.COV2.S COVID-19 vaccine or a placebo. Source: peripheral blood, taken in a trial of Ad26.COV2.S vaccine versus placebo.

The base sequence is TGCAGTGCCTGGCTTGGAAATGAGCAGTTCTTC. This yields the protein CSAWLGNEQFF. The rearranged chain carries TRBV20-1 and TRBJ2-1; no D segment can be confidently identified. V lost 6 bases and J lost 7 bases; the stretch between them is 10 bases long. The CDR3 has 11 amino acids, counting the end cysteine and phenylalanine. Only the CDR3 DNA is retained, 33 bases long and in frame from the first base. From a lookup of the germline V gene (reference sequence), CDR1 and CDR2 are DFQATT and SNEGSKA.